This TCR beta chain is drawn from a study of blood T cells in healthy people across ages. A minimum of 5.5 micrograms of total RNA was extracted per sample. The CDR3 extends over 16 amino acids. The J segment lost 7 bases and the V segment lost 1 base, leaving 9 bases of the junction unmatched. Per germline, CDR1 LGHNA and CDR2 YSLEER. A second PCR of roughly 7 to 11 cycles used a sample-barcoded 5' primer and a J-beta primer mix. The template-switch adaptor was a 5' adaptor with 12 random nucleotides. It tagged each cDNA molecule. TCRdb called the 5' RACE reads again in MiXCR, with one record for every CDR3 protein. The table has approximately 940,000 distinct CDR3 sequences, roughly 52% seen once.

The sequenced sample was blood. The receptor was derived from a man aged 25-45 years in good health. The rearrangement joins TRBV4-3 to TRBJ1-4; 7 bases map to TRBD1. The CDR3 region is CASSQGLAGGIEKLFF. The CDR3 coding sequence is TGCGCCAGCAGCCAAGGGCTTGCAGGGGGTATTGAAAAACTGTTTTTT.